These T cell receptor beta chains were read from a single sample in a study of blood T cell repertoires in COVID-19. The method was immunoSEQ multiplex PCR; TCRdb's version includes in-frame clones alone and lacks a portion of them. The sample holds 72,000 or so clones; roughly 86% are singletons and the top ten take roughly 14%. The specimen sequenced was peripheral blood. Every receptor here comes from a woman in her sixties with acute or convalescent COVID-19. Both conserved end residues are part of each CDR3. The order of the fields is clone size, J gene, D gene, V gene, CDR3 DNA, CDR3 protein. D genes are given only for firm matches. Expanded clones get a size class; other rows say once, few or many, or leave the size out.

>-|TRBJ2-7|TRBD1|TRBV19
TGTGCCAGTAGGGACAGGACCTCCTACGAGCAGTACTTC
CASRDRTSYEQYF
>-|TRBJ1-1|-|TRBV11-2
TGTGCCAGCAGTTCGGACTCGGGGGCTTTCTTT
CASSSDSGAFF
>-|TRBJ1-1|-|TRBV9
TGTGCCAGCAGCGTAGGTACAGTGAACACTGAAGCTTTCTTT
CASSVGTVNTEAFF
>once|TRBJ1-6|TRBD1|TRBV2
TGTGCCAGCAAGGATCGGGACAGGGGAAATTCACCCCTCCACTTT
CASKDRDRGNSPLHF
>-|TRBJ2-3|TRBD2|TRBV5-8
TGTGCCAGCAGCTCAGTAGCGGGGGGCACAGATACGCAGTATTTT
CASSSVAGGTDTQYF
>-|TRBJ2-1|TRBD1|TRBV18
TGTGCCAGCTCACCAAGGGACAGCTACAATGAGCAGTTCTTC
CASSPRDSYNEQFF
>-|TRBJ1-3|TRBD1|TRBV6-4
TGTGCCAGCAGGGACTCCACAGGGGACCCCACTCGTGGCTCTGGAAACACCATATATTTT
CASRDSTGDPTRGSGNTIYF
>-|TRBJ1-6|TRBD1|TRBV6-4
TGTGCCAGCAGCGCCACCGGGACAGGGGGCTTTGATTCACCCCTCCACTTT
CASSATGTGGFDSPLHF
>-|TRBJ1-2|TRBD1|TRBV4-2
TGTGCCAGCAGCCAAGATCGGGCAGGGGGCTTTGGCTACACCTTC
CASSQDRAGGFGYTF
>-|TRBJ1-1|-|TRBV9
TGTGCCAGCAGCCCTCGAGCAGGGAACACTGAAGCTTTCTTT
CASSPRAGNTEAFF